This TCR beta chain was sequenced in a study of blood T cell repertoires in COVID-19. Individuals drawn from 20 to 25 US areas were roughly 18 to 95 years old. Cohorts were based on clinical histories the participants reported. The assay was immunoSEQ multiplex PCR, and TCRdb's table has in-frame clones only and misses some. Of 220,000 or so clones in the sample, around 83% were seen once. The CDR3 covers 17 residues. The ends were cut back, 0 bases at V and 0 bases at J, with 15 bases in the middle. CDR1 and CDR2 (germline): SGDLS, YYNGEE. The clonotype comes from a woman in her forties who had recovered from COVID-19. The sample taken for sequencing was PBMCs or T cells enriched from blood (not recorded which). V and J are TRBV9 and TRBJ1-2; the D is unclear. The CDR3 protein is CASSVGGGSPANYGYTF. DNA of the CDR3: TGTGCCAGCAGCGTAGGCGGTGGGAGCCCCGCTAACTATGGCTACACCTTC.